These 16 T cell receptor beta chains were sequenced from one sample in a study of Tregs in tolerant kidney transplant recipients. Some clones are missing from TCRdb's copy, which holds only in-frame ones; the method was immunoSEQ multiplex PCR. Altogether approximately 98,000 clones are present, around 90% being singletons, with the ten largest covering about 0.35%. The sequencing here drew on CD4+ T cells from blood, taken before the transplant. The receptors derive from a human donor who received a combined kidney and bone marrow transplant.

V and J are TRBV11-2 and TRBJ2-1, with a weak D call TRBD1 (5 bases). CDR3 length: 12 amino acids. Trimming took 1 base from V and 9 from J, leaving 7 bases between them. The germline gives CDR1 SGHAT, CDR2 FQNNGV. The CDR3 loop is CASSLVQAEQFF. The DNA for the CDR3 is TGTGCCAGCAGCTTAGTACAGGCTGAGCAGTTCTTC.

The gene calls are TRBV11-2 and TRBJ1-6, with D unresolved. V gave up 1 base and J gave up 7 bases, with 5 bases separating them. CDR3 size: 13 residues. Germline values: CDR1 SGHAT, CDR2 FQNNGV. The CDR3 spells CASSLATNSPLHF. The CDR3 coding sequence is TGTGCCAGCAGCTTAGCGACAAATTCACCCCTCCACTTT.

The chain is built from TRBV4-1 and TRBJ2-1; the match to TRBD2 covers 8 bases. From germline, CDR1 is MGHRA and CDR2 YSYEKL. J lost 0 bases, V lost 1 base, and 2 bases had no gene match. This CDR3 is 16 amino acids long. This chain's CDR3 is CASSQVAGSSYNEQFF. CDR3 in DNA: TGCGCCAGCAGCCAAGTAGCGGGGAGCTCCTACAATGAGCAGTTCTTC.

This chain joins TRBV6-6 and TRBJ1-5; 7 positions agree with TRBD1. Germline loops: CDR1 MNHNY, CDR2 SVGAGI (reference sequence). CDR3 length equals 12 residues. V was clipped by 7 bases and J by 5 bases; unmatched bases: 2. As DNA, the CDR3 is TGTGCCAGCACCACAGGGGATCAGCCCCAGCATTTT. This codes for CASTTGDQPQHF.

V gene TRBV7-2 combines with J gene TRBJ2-7, with D perhaps TRBD1 (6 bases). This CDR3 is built from 11 residues. V was clipped by 8 bases and J by 2 bases, with 7 bases between them. Germline CDR1 SGHTA, CDR2 FQGNSA. The CDR3 loop is CASQGTYEQYF. CDR3 sequence (DNA): TGTGCCAGCCAGGGGACCTACGAGCAGTACTTC. Combining the CDR3 with reference TRBV7-2 and TRBJ2-7 gives the whole variable domain GAGVSQSPSNKVTEKGKDVELRCDPISGHTALYWYRQSLGQGLEFLIYFQGNSAPDKSGLPSDRFSAERTGGSVSTLTIQRTQQEDSAVYLCASQGTYEQYFGPGTRLTVT.

This clone was detected once. CDR3 residues: CASTQQPYEQYF. Here the CDR3 DNA reads TGTGCCAGCACCCAACAGCCCTACGAGCAGTACTTC. J is TRBJ2-7 and V is TRBV7-2; D not resolved. The V gene lost 7 bases and the J gene lost 2 bases, with 9 bases spanning the gap. Germline CDR1 reads SGHTA; CDR2 reads FQGNSA. The CDR3 is made up of 12 amino acids.

V usage is TRBV7-6 and J usage is TRBJ2-1, with 7 bases aligning to TRBD2. The CDR3 runs 14 residues. Germline loops: CDR1 SGHVS, CDR2 FNYEAQ. V gave up 0 bases and J gave up 9 bases; unmatched junction bases: 5. This chain's CDR3 is CASSLAPSGGEQFF. The DNA for the CDR3 is TGTGCCAGCAGCTTAGCCCCTAGCGGCGGTGAGCAGTTCTTC. The whole variable domain, remainder taken from reference TRBV7-6 and TRBJ2-1, is GAGVSQSPRYKVTKRGQDVALRCDPISGHVSLYWYRQALGQGPEFLTYFNYEAQQDKSGLPNDRFSAERPEGSISTLTIQRTEQRDSAMYRCASSLAPSGGEQFFGPGTRLTVL.

J is TRBJ2-3 and V is TRBV4-1; D remains unclear. Between the trimmed V and J ends, which lost 4 bases and 2 bases, there was a span of 13 bases. This CDR3 is 15 amino acids long. Germline V gene lookup returns CDR1 MGHRA and CDR2 YSYEKL. This CDR3 reads CASSRSPTLTDTQYF. The CDR3 nucleotides are TGCGCCAGCAGCCGGAGCCCCACCCTCACAGATACGCAGTATTTT.

This rearrangement joins TRBV11-2 to TRBJ2-7; D is unclear. CDR1 SGHAT and CDR2 FQNNGV come from the germline V gene. V was shortened by 2 bases and J by 7 bases, with 9 bases between the two germline ends. The CDR3 sequence is 12 residues long. The CDR3, as DNA: TGTGCCAGCAGCTTATACCCCGGGGAGCAGTACTTC. Protein product: CASSLYPGEQYF. Supplemented by reference TRBV11-2 and TRBJ2-7, the full variable domain reads EAGVAQSPRYKIIEKRQSVAFWCNPISGHATLYWYQQILGQGPKLLIQFQNNGVVDDSQLPKDRFSAERLKGVDSTLKIQPAKLEDSAVYLCASSLYPGEQYFGPGTRLTVT.

The sample holds one count of this clone. This chain links TRBV7-9 with TRBJ1-4, with D possibly TRBD1 on 5 matching bases. The CDR3 contains 14 residues. Trimming took 0 bases from V and 8 from J, leaving 10 bases between them. Per the germline V gene, CDR1 is SEHNR and CDR2 is FQNEAQ (reference sequence). Here the CDR3 reads CASSLATDTEKLFF. CDR3 nucleotides: TGTGCCAGCAGCTTAGCGACAGACACCGAAAAACTGTTTTTT.

The V and J genes are TRBV18 and TRBJ1-1, with 9 nucleotides matching TRBD1. The CDR3 spans 15 residues. The germline V gene encodes CDR1 KGHSH and CDR2 LQKENI. V trimming: 4 bases; J trimming: 1 base; junction bases outside the gene matches: 4. The CDR3 loop reads CASSRGQGANTEAFF. The CDR3 DNA sequence: TGTGCCAGCTCACGGGGACAGGGTGCGAACACTGAAGCTTTCTTT. Complete variable domain (other parts from reference TRBV18 and TRBJ1-1): NAGVMQNPRHLVRRRGQEARLRCSPMKGHSHVYWYRQLPEEGLKFMVYLQKENIIDESGMPKERFSAEFPKEGPSILRIQQVVRGDSAAYFCASSRGQGANTEAFFGQGTRLTVV.

This clone was observed a handful of times. V and J are TRBV18 and TRBJ1-3; the D gene is possibly TRBD1 (5 bases). The CDR3 has 15 amino acids. V lost 1 base and J 4 bases, leaving 11 bases between the germline ends. Looked up from germline, CDR1 is KGHSH and CDR2 is LQKENI. The CDR3 DNA reads as TGTGCCAGCTCACCACTTCAGGGCCTGGGAAACACCATATATTTT. Its translation: CASSPLQGLGNTIYF.

This chain connects TRBV6-5 to TRBJ1-6; no reliable D call. This CDR3 has 15 residues. Germline loops: CDR1 MNHEY, CDR2 SVGAGI. V lost 5 bases and J 9 bases, leaving 17 bases between the germline ends. CDR3 in amino acids: CASSNLYPGGSPLHF. The CDR3 DNA reads TGTGCCAGCAGTAACCTTTATCCCGGCGGTTCACCCCTCCACTTT.

This clone was counted a few times. The chain joins TRBV19 to TRBJ1-5, with TRBD1 as a possible D gene (6 bases). Germline values: CDR1 LNHDA, CDR2 SQIVND (reference sequence). V lost 7 bases and J lost 7, with 14 bases in between. The CDR3 covers 13 residues. The CDR3 DNA is TGTGCCAGTACCCTAGGTGGGGGCCAGCCCCAGCATTTT. It is translated as CASTLGGGQPQHF.

The genes are TRBV7-9 and TRBJ1-2; TRBD1 aligns across 7 bases. CDR3 length: 14 amino acids. The V gene's germline CDR1 is SEHNR and CDR2 FQNEAQ (reference sequence). After removal of 6 bases from V and 8 bases from J, the junction contained 12 bases not matched to a gene. Here the CDR3 DNA reads TGTGCCAGCAGACCCTTACAGGGGCGAGGGGGCTACACCTTC. Translated, it gives CASRPLQGRGGYTF. Full variable domain (outside the CDR3, taken from reference TRBV7-9 and TRBJ1-2): DTGVSQNPRHKITKRGQNVTFRCDPISEHNRLYWYRQTLGQGPEFLTYFQNEAQLEKSRLLSDRFSAERPKGSFSTLEIQRTEQGDSAMYLCASRPLQGRGGYTFGSGTRLTVV.

Here the CDR3 reads CASTSVAGPNSEAFF. In nucleotides, the CDR3 is TGCGCCAGCACCTCGGTTGCGGGGCCCAATAGTGAAGCTTTCTTT. V gene TRBV5-1 combines with J gene TRBJ1-1, with D tentatively TRBD1 (5 bases). CDR1 and CDR2 from the germline V gene are SGHRS and YFSETQ. Deletions cut 6 bases from V and 7 bases from J, with 22 bases between. The CDR3 has 15 amino acids.